This TCR beta chain was sequenced during a study of cytomegalovirus exposure and HLA in healthy donors. Regarding the study as a whole: Most of the TCR beta V segments (in an earlier analysis) were productive either about 87% or about 30% of the time. Analysis performed later found approximately 17,000 TCR beta sequences associated with HLA alleles at 0.05 false discovery rate.

Primers for the PCR totalled 60 Vbeta and 13 Jbeta. The table came from immunoSEQ multiplex PCR; TCRdb's copy has only in-frame clones and leaves some out. Of 110,000 or so clones listed, roughly 80% are singletons. Healthy individuals who donated bone marrow served as the donors. Only a few counts were recorded for this clone. What it binds is not known. The sequence was obtained from a man in his fifties in good health and CMV-seropositive. Sample: PBMCs.

The CDR3: CASSQLGGTPNEQFF. In DNA form, the CDR3 reads TGCGCCAGCAGCCAATTGGGCGGGACTCCGAATGAGCAGTTCTTC. The chain recombines TRBV4-3 with TRBJ2-1, with D possibly matching TRBD2 (6 bases). From germline, CDR1 is LGHNA and CDR2 YSLEER. This CDR3 region has 15 residues. Deletions cut 2 bases from V and 7 bases from J, with 15 bases between.